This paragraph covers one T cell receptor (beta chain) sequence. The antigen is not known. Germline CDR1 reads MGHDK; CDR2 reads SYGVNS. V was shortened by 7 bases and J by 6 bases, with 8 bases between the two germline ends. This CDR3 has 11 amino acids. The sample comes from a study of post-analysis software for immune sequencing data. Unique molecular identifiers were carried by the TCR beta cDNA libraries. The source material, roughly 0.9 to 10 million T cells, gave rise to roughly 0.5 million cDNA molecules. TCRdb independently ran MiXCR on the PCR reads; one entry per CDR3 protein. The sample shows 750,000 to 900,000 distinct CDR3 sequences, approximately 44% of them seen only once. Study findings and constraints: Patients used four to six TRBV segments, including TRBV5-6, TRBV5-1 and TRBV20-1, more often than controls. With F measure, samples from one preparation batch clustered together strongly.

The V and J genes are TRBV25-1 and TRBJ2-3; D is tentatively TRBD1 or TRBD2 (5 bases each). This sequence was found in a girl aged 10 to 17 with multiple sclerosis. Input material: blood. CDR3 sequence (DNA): TGTGCCAGCATCTGGGGGGATACGCAGTATTTT. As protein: CASIWGDTQYF.